This T cell receptor (beta chain) was recorded in a study of cytomegalovirus exposure and HLA in healthy donors (dated by TCRdb to 2017 to 2019). Context from the whole study: An earlier analysis of several hundred of the donors reported over 250 Gb of sequence data and approximately 120 million unique TCR beta sequences obtained from about 179 million T cells. A later genetic analysis took genome-wide SNP genotypes for about three fifths of the 666 donors and used that subset as a discovery cohort. On average, roughly 240,000 unique TCR beta nucleotide sequences were sequenced per donor among 398 genotyped donors of the cohort, with roughly 20% of those sequences being non-productive. The study aimed to test whether signatures of past pathogen exposure could be identified by cataloging public T cell receptors. A later analysis re-examined previously published TCR beta repertoires from over 500 donors and added high-resolution HLA genotyping to investigate patterns of TCR occurrence. Of the roughly 430 genotyped donors, around 81% fell in the genetic ancestry cluster associated with self-reported Caucasian donors. Every discovery cohort repertoire had been produced on one sequencing platform. To decide whether each TCR beta V gene segment behaved as functional or pseudogenic, an earlier analysis of nearly 600 of the donors relied on high-throughput TCR beta sequencing. About 5 DR-DQ haplotypes were handled as single units for association and clustering, since linkage in the cohort was strong. In addition to the first cohort of 666 subjects, a separate validation cohort of under 150 different subjects was used. Class I and class II HLA loci were covered by the typing at four-digit resolution. Approximately 310 gigabases of sequencing data and approximately 91 million unique TCR sequences made up an early release that covered 500 to 700 HLA-typed donors. Rather than drawing on any new phenotypic data, the later analysis identified candidate immune exposures from TCR beta sequences and the way those sequences occurred across donors. Typing coverage differed by locus: A, B, C, DRB1 and DQB1 were typed in roughly 629-630 donors, DQA1 in about 500, DPA1 in some 600, and DPB1 in roughly 470. The T cell repertoires of 666 subjects were profiled by immunosequencing and related to cytomegalovirus serostatus. Donor age, sex, ethnicity and CMV serostatus were collected together with the repertoire data. High-throughput TCR immunosequencing, statistical association of individual TCRs with disease status, and machine learning were combined to predict cytomegalovirus infection status. The research as a whole found: Correlated functional status among segregating V segments might be attributable to linkage disequilibrium, but an unknown experimental factor could not be ruled out. Several of the top co-occurrence clusters appeared to be linked to parvovirus B19, influenza, CMV and Epstein-Barr virus, according to a later analysis. The earlier analysis of some 560 of the donors excluded approximately 17 rarely observed V segments, including chromosome 9 orphons, because counts were too low. When HLA alleles, especially DR and DQ, strongly co-occurred, attributing TCR associations to individual alleles was difficult. In an earlier analysis of approximately 590 of the donors, most TCR beta V segments were observed in productive rearrangements about 90% or about 30% of the time, broadly matching IMGT annotations. The classifier was reported to diagnose cytomegalovirus status with high specificity and sensitivity in both the original cohort and the validation cohort. Because HLA typing was unavailable for some donors at each locus, only the typed subset was used in association tests. The sequencing pipeline was judged likely to have produced a cluster of highly shared sequence variants as a technical artifact. Only TCR beta chains were sequenced in this cohort, and the absence of alpha or paired-chain data limited detectable features. In a later analysis, around 17,000 TCR beta sequences were associated with specific HLA alleles at a false discovery rate of 0.05. CMV serostatus was the only immune exposure information available for the cohort. It was suggested by the authors that the approach could potentially be generalized to other disease states and immunological phenotypes. A further reported finding was that TCR beta sequences accurately predicted the HLA-A and HLA-B alleles for most subjects in the first cohort. In a later analysis, TCR association rates were found to vary across HLA loci, with the most associated TCRs seen for DRB1 alleles and the fewest for HLA-C alleles. Across donors, most TCR sequences were observed very rarely, whereas some public TCRs were present in many individuals. In a later analysis, most CMV-associated TCR beta chains were found to appear HLA-restricted, with HLA associations seemingly driven largely by CMV exposure. A few of the identified cytomegalovirus-associated TCR beta chains were confirmed in vitro to be specific for cytomegalovirus antigens. Roughly uniform sequencing depth across donors was assumed in presence/absence analyses, although this assumption may not hold. Some IMGT-functional V segments, including TRBV6-2 and TRBV6-3, could not be distinguished by the 87-base-pair reads and were therefore excluded. In a later analysis, HLA-associated TCR beta chains were found to be more clonally expanded and to have lower generation probabilities than equally common non-associated chains. In a later genetic analysis, fewer N-insertions in productive TCRs were reported among donors in an Asian-associated ancestry cluster than the roughly 700-donor mean. In the study, around 150 TCR beta chains were listed as associated with cytomegalovirus. In a later genetic analysis, a missense DCLRE1C variant was associated with V-gene and J-gene trimming of TCR beta chains, and the association was replicated in an independent cohort.

The cohort was made up of around 720 healthy bone marrow donors. At the time of sampling, all cohort members were nominally healthy, though unrecorded immune exposures were likely present. The donor was CMV seropositive and was included in the group of approximately 300 seropositive cohort members. Each donor provided a peripheral blood sample, and peripheral blood mononuclear cells were used for TCR beta sequencing. Genomic DNA was extracted from the blood cell samples with the Qiagen DNeasy Blood Extraction Kit. This clone was seen more than once but under ten times. This receptor's antigen is unknown. One base away there is no much larger clone; base qualities are not given. Libraries were built with the immunoSEQ multiplex PCR assay. For the multiplex PCR, a mixture combining 60 forward primers for TCR Vbeta segments and 13 reverse primers for TCR Jbeta segments was used. The CDR3 region of rearranged TCR beta genes was amplified from genomic DNA with a multiplex PCR assay. The Illumina HiSeq System was used to sequence the amplified TCR beta libraries as 87-base-pair reads. For the original study's pipeline: A later analysis tallied tens of millions of unique TCR beta chains across the approximately 670 repertoires, and approximately 12 million of those chains were shared by two or more donors. A nearest-neighbor algorithm error-corrected the raw reads and collapsed the reads into unique sequences, merging closely related sequences to remove PCR and sequencing errors. Alignment of CDR3 sequences to IMGT reference sequences was used to assign V, D and J gene segments. Each retained sequence needed at least a six-nucleotide match to both a V gene segment and a J gene segment. Rearrangements were called productive when the CDR3 lacked stop codons and stayed in frame with V and J; all others were non-productive. CDR3 was defined according to IMGT convention as the region running from the second conserved V-encoded cysteine to the conserved J-encoded phenylalanine. Sequences without an unambiguous match to a single V gene segment were excluded from the earlier analysis of approximately 560 of the donors. In an earlier analysis of 450 to 750 of the donors, a V segment was called functional when productive rearrangements were above 56.7%, and segregating when the standard deviation between donors exceeded 5%. A statistical classification framework was built for diagnosing cytomegalovirus status from the catalog of TCR beta chain sequences. A later analysis assigned V and J genes by comparing TCR nucleotide sequences with IMGT/GENE-DB human TR gene sequences. Using the TCRdist pipeline, a later analysis assigned CDR3 sequences along with most-parsimonious VDJ recombination scenarios. In a later analysis, every TCR beta chain was defined by the combination of its CDR3 amino acid sequence and its V-gene family, and reads without a unique V-gene family were dropped. In a later analysis, approximately 590 highly shared, low-generation-probability nucleotide sequences were removed to address suspected cross-contamination and a sequencing artifact. In a later analysis, a clonal expansion index for each public chain was calculated from normalized within-repertoire ranks of inferred template counts. Generation probabilities in a later analysis came from a VDJ recombination model fitted to out-of-frame rearrangements, and those results were checked against IGoR. A later analysis scored TCR-TCR, TCR-HLA and TCR-CMV co-occurrence with hypergeometric tests, applying a repertoire-size bias correction to TCR pairs. A later analysis estimated false discovery rates by permuting HLA or CMV assignments 20 times. A later analysis grouped co-occurring TCRs with DBSCAN, adding TCRdist sequence similarity when clustering within HLA-allele-positive subsets. Repertoires with fewer than 30,000 or more than 120,000 public chains, plus five repertoires with anomalous nucleotide sharing, were excluded from co-occurrence clustering. The source is immuneACCESS, and TCRdb retained only in-frame sequences with V and J called. Part of the clones is not carried over; for the studies checked, unresolved V genes explain less than half of this, and the remainder is unexplained. The V and J calls and clone size are taken from that table; D and trimming were inferred from the DNA. The sample table lists nearly 200,000 clones, roughly three quarters of them with a count of one. Jointly, the top ten make up about 0.36% of the sample.

Taken from cysteine to phenylalanine, the CDR3 has 15 residues. Only the CDR3 DNA is retained, 45 bases long and in frame from the first base. Compared with germline, V lacks 2 bases and J lacks 3 bases; bases without a gene match: 3. The germline V gene (reference sequence) specifies SGHNT as CDR1 and YYREEE as CDR2. Sequenced input: PBMCs. The chain links TRBV5-4 with TRBJ2-1; 9 bases in the junction line up with TRBD2. This receptor was obtained from a male donor in good health and CMV-seropositive. The sequence in DNA is TGTGCCAGCAGCTTAGCGGGAGGAATCTACAATGAGCAGTTCTTC. Translated, this is CASSLAGGIYNEQFF.